This T cell receptor beta chain was recovered during a study of regulatory T cells in long-lasting Graves disease. The study's findings and limits: A reduction in accuracy may have resulted from the small sample size.

CDR3 regions were amplified by Arm-PCR using iRepertoire HTBI primers to build TCR beta libraries. Each CDR3 protein gets one entry after TCRdb re-called the multiplex PCR reads with MiXCR. This sample carries around 480,000 distinct CDR3 sequences, 15% to 20% of them seen once, and the ten largest clones take 10% to 15%. The time point here: newly diagnosed GD, antithyroid drugs for less than 3 months. PBMC-extracted RNA yielded the TCR library. This clonotype was recorded many times. Its specificity is not known. This sample also belongs to another study, concerning T cells in Graves' hyperthyroidism and ophthalmopathy. This second study notes: Patients were excluded because of uncontrolled infection, other autoimmune disease, pregnancy or lactation.

This TCR was recovered from a man aged 40-55 years with Graves disease. The input for sequencing was peripheral blood mononuclear cells (PBMCs), taken at new diagnosis, from a patient treated with antithyroid drugs.

The CDR3 nucleotides read TGCAGTGCAACCCTCGTACAGGCCTATGAAGCTTTCTTT. Translating gives CSATLVQAYEAFF. The chain combines TRBV20-1 with TRBJ1-1; tentatively, D is TRBD1 (5 bases). The CDR3 covers 13 residues. Germline CDR1 reads DFQATT; CDR2 reads SNEGSKA (reference sequence). Trimming left V 6 bases short and J 7 bases short, with 18 bases between.